The 19 T cell receptor beta chains in this list originate from one sample, sequenced in a study of blood T cell repertoires in COVID-19 (dated by TCRdb to about 2020). Library creation used the immunoSEQ multiplex PCR assay. TCRdb took this table from immuneACCESS and kept in-frame rearrangements with V and J called. Such tables lack part of the clones; where checked against another copy, unresolved V genes explain under half of the gap, and the rest is unexplained. The sample table contains about 200,000 clones; only one count was recorded for 82% of them. The ten largest clones capture roughly 5.1% of the sample. Material for sequencing was peripheral blood. Every receptor here comes from an older woman with COVID-19, enrolled during active disease.

V is TRBV7-2 and J is TRBJ1-5, with 8 bases fitting TRBD1. Germline trimming cut 4 bases from V and 4 bases from J; bases unmatched to any gene: 6. Germline V gene lookup returns CDR1 SGHTA and CDR2 FQGNSA. The CDR3 has 15 residues. The CDR3 DNA reads TGTGCCAGCAGCTCAACAGGGGGACCAAATCAGCCCCAGCATTTT. It encodes CASSSTGGPNQPQHF.

This clone was counted a single time. The rearrangement joins TRBV19 to TRBJ2-5; 14 bases match TRBD2. Germline trimming cut 7 bases from V and 1 base from J; bases unmatched to any gene: 8. Germline assignment: CDR1 LNHDA and CDR2 SQIVND (reference sequence). The CDR3 runs to 17 residues. DNA of the CDR3: TGTGCCAGTACCGGGACTAGCGGGAGAGGGGGCCAAGAGACCCAGTACTTC. Amino acids: CASTGTSGRGGQETQYF.

The gene calls are TRBV6-1 and TRBJ1-3; D unresolved. The CDR3 loop spans 15 amino acids. The germline CDR1 and CDR2 sequences are MNHNS and SASEGT. V gave up 1 base and J gave up 0 bases, with 7 bases separating them. CDR3 in DNA: TGTGCCAGCAGTGAAGGGGCGTTCTCTGGAAACACCATATATTTT. Amino acids: CASSEGAFSGNTIYF.

The chain carries TRBV2 and TRBJ2-6; D gene uncertain. This CDR3 is 12 amino acids long. Looked up from germline, CDR1 is SNHLY and CDR2 is FYNNEI. Trimming took off 5 bases at V and 4 bases at J, with 3 bases between the two ends. The CDR3 reads CASSPGANVLTF. CDR3 in DNA: TGTGCCAGCAGTCCAGGGGCCAACGTCCTGACTTTC.

This clone was observed once. The V gene is TRBV5-8, the J gene TRBJ2-7; 10 bases map to TRBD1. Germline V CDR1 and CDR2: SGHTS, YDEGEE. V shed 2 bases and J 2 bases; nucleotides not matched to a gene: 10. The CDR3 is made up of 17 amino acids. The CDR3 region is CASSFGEEDRGTYEQYF. The CDR3 DNA reads TGTGCCAGCAGCTTCGGGGAGGAGGACAGGGGGACCTACGAGCAGTACTTC.

V usage is TRBV15 and J usage is TRBJ2-7, with TRBD1 as a possible D gene (6 bases). There are 15 residues in the CDR3. Germline V gene lookup returns CDR1 LNHNV and CDR2 YYDKDF (reference sequence). Trimming cost V 1 base and J 3 bases, with 13 bases left between them. The CDR3 DNA reads TGTGCCACCAGCAGAGTAACAGGGAACCTCTACGAGCAGTACTTC. Encoded protein: CATSRVTGNLYEQYF.

The chain has TRBV19 and TRBJ1-4; maybe TRBD1 (5 bases). V shed 4 bases and J shed 8 bases, with 11 bases lying between them. CDR3 size: 13 residues. The germline V gene encodes CDR1 LNHDA and CDR2 SQIVND (reference sequence). CDR3 coding DNA: TGTGCCAGTAGTACAGGGATAGGCGAAAAACTGTTTTTT. Amino acids: CASSTGIGEKLFF.

This clone appeared a single time. V gene TRBV28 combines with J gene TRBJ1-3; the D is unclear. This CDR3 is built from 15 residues. The ends were cut back, 2 bases at V and 0 bases at J, with 8 bases in the middle. CDR1 is MDHEN and CDR2 is SYDVKM in the germline V gene. The CDR3 is CASSLRRSSGNTIYF. The CDR3, as DNA: TGTGCCAGCAGTTTACGTCGGAGCTCTGGAAACACCATATATTTT.

The gene calls are TRBV11-2 and TRBJ2-7, with 12 positions matching TRBD2. This CDR3 contains 18 residues. Germline trimming cut 1 base from V and 3 bases from J; bases unmatched to any gene: 10. Germline CDR1 and CDR2: SGHAT and FQNNGV. CDR3 in DNA: TGTGCCAGCAGCTTAGGGACTAGCGGGATCTTACGGAACTACGAGCAGTACTTC. This sequence encodes CASSLGTSGILRNYEQYF.

V and J are TRBV6-5 and TRBJ1-1; 7 bases fit TRBD1. V lost 2 bases to trimming and J lost 7 bases; unmatched junction nucleotides: 10. The CDR3 sequence is 15 residues long. Germline values: CDR1 MNHEY, CDR2 SVGAGI. DNA of the CDR3: TGTGCCAGCAGTTACGTTTCTGGGACAGTTAATGAAGCTTTCTTT. It translates to CASSYVSGTVNEAFF.

A remark on this clone: Distinct nucleotide sequences in the sample also encode this CDR3. The chain has TRBV7-3 and TRBJ1-5; D remains unclear. This CDR3 has 13 amino acids. The V end was cut by 5 bases, the J end by 5 bases, with 10 bases between. Germline V gene lookup returns CDR1 SGHTA and CDR2 FQGTGA. The CDR3 is CASSLTRDQPQHF. CDR3 sequence (DNA): TGTGCCAGCAGCCTCACGAGGGATCAGCCCCAGCATTTT.

CDR3 nucleotides: TGCGCCAGCAGCCAAGGACTAGCGGCGAACACCGGGGAGCTGTTTTTT. Amino acids: CASSQGLAANTGELFF. The chain joins TRBV5-1 to TRBJ2-2; 10 bases match TRBD2. The J segment lost 0 bases and the V segment lost 4 bases, leaving 3 bases of the junction unmatched. This CDR3 region has 16 residues. CDR1 is SGHRS and CDR2 is YFSETQ in the germline V gene.

The rearrangement joins TRBV6-5 to TRBJ1-5; unclear D gene. The V end lost 7 bases, the J end lost 4 bases, and 14 bases lay between the germline ends. This CDR3 contains 14 residues. The germline V gene encodes CDR1 MNHEY and CDR2 SVGAGI. CDR3 residues: CASTHLLENQPQHF. The DNA for the CDR3 is TGTGCCAGCACCCACCTCTTAGAGAATCAGCCCCAGCATTTT.

V gene TRBV9 combines with J gene TRBJ2-3; D gene unclear. Germline assignment: CDR1 SGDLS and CDR2 YYNGEE. Trimming removed 0 bases at V and 4 bases at J, with 3 bases between. This CDR3 is built from 12 residues. The CDR3 reads CASSVGPDTQYF. The CDR3 DNA reads as TGTGCCAGCAGCGTAGGGCCAGATACGCAGTATTTT.

The gene calls are TRBV6-2 or TRBV6-3 and TRBJ2-7; 14 bases agree with TRBD2. Losses at the gene ends were 0 bases for V and 2 bases for J; bases not matched to a gene: 15. Germline V CDR1 and CDR2: MNHEY, SVGEGT. This CDR3 comprises 21 residues. Here the CDR3 reads CASSYSDILGTSGSLPYEQYF. In DNA form, the CDR3 reads TGTGCCAGCAGTTACTCAGACATTCTCGGGACTAGCGGGAGTCTCCCCTACGAGCAGTACTTC.

This chain uses TRBV27 with TRBJ2-3; TRBD2 might be the D (5 bases). The length of the CDR3 is 15 residues. CDR1 is MNHEY and CDR2 is SMNVEV in the germline V gene (reference sequence). Trimming removed 8 bases at V and 0 bases at J, with 15 bases between. CDR3 protein: CASGGRASSTDTQYF. DNA for the CDR3: TGTGCCAGCGGAGGACGGGCGTCTAGCACAGATACGCAGTATTTT.

V and J are TRBV29-1 and TRBJ1-1; D unresolved. The germline gives CDR1 SQVTM, CDR2 ANQGSEA. The ends were cut back, 4 bases at V and 0 bases at J, with 9 bases in the middle. CDR3 length: 13 residues. The CDR3 DNA sequence: TGCAGCGTTGGGTTCGGGATGAACACTGAAGCTTTCTTT. Amino acids: CSVGFGMNTEAFF.

The V gene is TRBV7-8, the J gene TRBJ2-1, with 12 positions matching TRBD2. The CDR3 is 19 residues long. Trimming took 0 bases from V and 6 from J; bases not matched to a gene: 12. CDR1 is SGHVS, CDR2 FQNEAQ, per germline. For the CDR3, the DNA is TGTGCCAGCAGCTTAGCCGGACTAGCGGGATCGACCCGAAGCAATGAGCAGTTCTTC. Its protein product is CASSLAGLAGSTRSNEQFF.

V and J are TRBV30 and TRBJ1-3, with D possibly being TRBD1 (6 bases). Germline V gives CDR1 GTSNPN, CDR2 SVGIG (reference sequence). The CDR3 runs to 14 residues. The V and J ends lost 5 bases and 7 bases respectively, with 18 bases between them. Here the CDR3 DNA reads TGTGCCTGGGGGGGGCTCTTGGAAGGGAACACCATATATTTT. Amino acids: CAWGGLLEGNTIYF.